Presented here are 21 T cell receptor beta chains from one specimen sequenced in a study of control samples from healthy donors and cancer patients. Here immunoSEQ multiplex PCR was the method, and the copy in TCRdb shows in-frame clones only, minus some. The profile shows tens of thousands of clones, 87% of them singletons. Sequences were obtained from blood. These receptors were obtained from a woman aged 45 to 65 in good health.

The CDR3 sequence is CASSPTVQPSTTIYF. The CDR3 DNA is TGTGCCAGCTCCCCGACGGTGCAGCCTTCTACCACCATATATTTT. This chain joins TRBV18 and TRBJ1-3; D gene unclear. This CDR3 has 15 residues. Germline-derived CDR1 and CDR2 are KGHSH and LQKENI. V lost 6 bases, J lost 9 bases, and 21 bases lay in between.

V gene TRBV19 combines with J gene TRBJ1-6; D remains ambiguous. The V and J ends lost 5 bases and 10 bases respectively, with 21 bases between them. The CDR3 runs to 16 residues. Germline loops: CDR1 LNHDA, CDR2 SQIVND (reference sequence). CDR3 nucleotides: TGTGCCAGTAGTTTTCGTGACGGCACCTCCGGCTCACCCCTCCACTTT. Its protein product is CASSFRDGTSGSPLHF.

V is TRBV9 and J is TRBJ1-3; tentative D call: TRBD1 (5 bases). Deletions cut 0 bases from V and 4 bases from J, with 14 bases between. The CDR3 is made up of 16 amino acids. The V gene's germline CDR1 is SGDLS and CDR2 YYNGEE. The DNA for the CDR3 is TGTGCCAGCAGCGTAGATCCGGGCAGGGTCGGAAACACCATATATTTT. The encoded protein is CASSVDPGRVGNTIYF.

This rearrangement joins TRBV11-2 to TRBJ1-6, with 9 nucleotides matching TRBD1. This CDR3 contains 19 residues. Trimming took 1 base from V and 10 from J; bases not matched to a gene: 17. Per germline, CDR1 SGHAT and CDR2 FQNNGV. DNA of the CDR3: TGTGCCAGCAGCTTAGGGACAGGGGCCGCCTTGGCTTGGGGGTCACCCCTCCACTTT. Translating it yields CASSLGTGAALAWGSPLHF.

The gene calls are TRBV4-2 and TRBJ1-3, with D possibly matching TRBD1 (6 bases). The germline gives CDR1 LGHNA, CDR2 YNFKEQ. With 4 bases removed from V and 4 bases from J, the gap between germline ends came to 11 bases. This CDR3 is built from 14 residues. The CDR3 reads CASSPIGGGNTIYF. In DNA form, the CDR3 reads TGTGCCAGCAGCCCGATCGGGGGCGGAAACACCATATATTTT.

A note on this clone: Other nucleotide sequences in the sample specify the same CDR3. The CDR3 protein is CASSLWAEGDEQFF. CDR3 DNA sequence: TGTGCCAGCAGCCTATGGGCCGAGGGCGATGAGCAGTTCTTC. V gene TRBV7-3 combines with J gene TRBJ2-1; TRBD2 is a possible D gene (5 bases). This CDR3 spans 14 amino acids. V dropped 5 bases and J dropped 8 bases, with 16 bases sitting between them. CDR1 and CDR2 (germline): SGHTA, FQGTGA.

The chain joins TRBV19 to TRBJ2-7; no firm D call. With 2 bases removed from V and 5 bases from J, the gap between germline ends came to 7 bases. Germline values: CDR1 LNHDA, CDR2 SQIVND (reference sequence). The CDR3 consists of 12 residues. CDR3 nucleotides: TGTGCCAGTAGTATATCCGGAGACGAGCAGTACTTC. Its protein product is CASSISGDEQYF.

This chain joins TRBV4-1 and TRBJ1-5; D not certain. CDR1 is MGHRA, CDR2 YSYEKL, per germline. V was shortened by 4 bases and J by 7 bases, with 17 bases between the two germline ends. The CDR3 is made up of 15 amino acids. DNA for the CDR3: TGCGCCAGCAGCCGAAATAGGCCAGGTGTGCAGCCCCAGCATTTT. Protein: CASSRNRPGVQPQHF.

This clone has more than one count but fewer than ten. The V and J genes are TRBV5-1 and TRBJ1-2; 8 bases agree with TRBD1. The CDR3 spans 14 residues. Germline lookup yields CDR1 SGHRS and CDR2 YFSETQ. V trimming: 1 base; J trimming: 3 bases; junction bases outside the gene matches: 2. CDR3 in DNA: TGCGCCAGCAGCTTGTGGGGACAGGACTATGGCTACACCTTC. Translated: CASSLWGQDYGYTF.

The chain uses TRBV5-1 and TRBJ2-3, with a weak D call TRBD1 (6 bases). The CDR3 contains 14 residues. Germline assignment: CDR1 SGHRS and CDR2 YFSETQ. The V end lost 4 bases, the J end lost 4 bases, and 13 bases lay between the germline ends. The CDR3 sequence is CASSRRTEADTQYF. The CDR3 DNA reads as TGCGCCAGCAGCCGTCGGACAGAAGCAGATACGCAGTATTTT.

The J gene is TRBJ2-1, the V gene TRBV4-2, with TRBD2 matching 11 bases. The CDR3 is made up of 15 amino acids. Germline V lookup: CDR1 LGHNA, CDR2 YNFKEQ. J gave up 7 bases and V 5 bases, and 7 bases lay outside the gene matches. CDR3 DNA: TGTGCCAGCAGCACGGGACTAGCGGACTCGAATGAGCAGTTCTTC. It encodes CASSTGLADSNEQFF.

V is TRBV5-1 and J is TRBJ1-4; D perhaps matches TRBD1 (5 bases). Trimming took off 3 bases at V and 7 bases at J, with 13 bases between the two ends. This CDR3 region has 14 residues. Per the germline V gene, CDR1 is SGHRS and CDR2 is YFSETQ. The CDR3: CASSSGTRGEKLFF. Here the CDR3 DNA reads TGCGCCAGCAGCTCCGGGACGAGAGGTGAAAAACTGTTTTTT.

The gene calls are TRBV4-1 and TRBJ2-7, with 8 positions matching TRBD1. V lost 6 bases and J lost 0; bases outside the gene matches: 7. This CDR3 region has 15 residues. Looked up from germline, CDR1 is MGHRA and CDR2 is YSYEKL. The CDR3 DNA sequence: TGCGCCAGCAGGGCCCACAGGGGGGACTCCTACGAGCAGTACTTC. Its translation is CASRAHRGDSYEQYF.

This chain connects TRBV19 to TRBJ1-5, with D possibly being TRBD1 (5 bases). The germline V gene encodes CDR1 LNHDA and CDR2 SQIVND (reference sequence). The CDR3 runs 16 residues. V was clipped by 5 bases and J by 0 bases, with 14 bases between them. CDR3 bases: TGTGCCAGTAGTCCTTCTCAGGGAAATAGCAATCAGCCCCAGCATTTT. This encodes CASSPSQGNSNQPQHF.

This chain joins TRBV5-1 and TRBJ1-1; 9 positions match TRBD1. The CDR3 length is 15 residues. J lost 4 bases, V lost 3 bases, and 7 bases had no gene match. The V gene's germline CDR1 is SGHRS and CDR2 YFSETQ. The CDR3 reads CASSSDRGWGTEAFF. As DNA, the CDR3 is TGCGCCAGCAGCTCAGACAGGGGGTGGGGCACTGAAGCTTTCTTT.

This rearrangement joins TRBV6-5 to TRBJ1-1; possibly TRBD1 for D (6 bases). Germline loops: CDR1 MNHEY, CDR2 SVGAGI. Deletions cut 6 bases from V and 11 bases from J, with 16 bases between. The CDR3 runs 12 residues. This CDR3 is CASSLDRIEAFF. DNA of the CDR3: TGTGCCAGCAGCCTTGACAGGATCGAGGCTTTCTTT.

The chain couples TRBV18 to TRBJ1-5, with D unresolved. Germline assignment: CDR1 KGHSH and CDR2 LQKENI. The V end lost 0 bases, the J end lost 2 bases, and 2 bases lay between the germline ends. The CDR3 has 13 amino acids. The CDR3 loop reads CASSPPGNQPQHF. The CDR3 coding sequence is TGTGCCAGCTCACCACCCGGCAATCAGCCCCAGCATTTT.

The chain recombines TRBV2 with TRBJ1-1, with 10 bases fitting TRBD1. Germline assignment: CDR1 SNHLY and CDR2 FYNNEI. CDR3 size: 15 residues. V lost 6 bases, J lost 3 bases, and 7 bases stayed unmatched. CDR3 sequence reads: CASRGTTGGYTEAFF. DNA of the CDR3: TGTGCCAGCAGGGGTACGACAGGGGGCTACACTGAAGCTTTCTTT.

This clone was seen just once. The chain recombines TRBV27 with TRBJ2-3, with D unclear. The CDR3 length is 12 residues. Germline CDR1 is MNHEY and CDR2 is SMNVEV (reference sequence). V was pared by 6 bases and J by 6 bases, with 10 bases between. CDR3 sequence (DNA): TGTGCCAGCAGAACGTCATGGGATACGCAGTATTTT. The encoded protein is CASRTSWDTQYF.

This clone was detected once. The CDR3 protein is CASSRGGIEPQHF. CDR3 nucleotides: TGTGCCAGCAGTAGGGGGGGGATTGAGCCCCAGCATTTT. This chain links TRBV6-5 with TRBJ1-5, with D possibly matching TRBD1 (6 bases). This CDR3 is built from 13 residues. The ends were cut back, 5 bases at V and 8 bases at J, with 13 bases in the middle. Germline values: CDR1 MNHEY, CDR2 SVGAGI.

The J gene is TRBJ2-2, the V gene TRBV5-5; 10 nucleotides match TRBD2. With 4 bases clipped from V and 4 bases from J, the junction kept 4 bases outside the gene matches. The germline V gene has CDR1 SGHKS and CDR2 YYEKEE (reference sequence). CDR3 length: 15 amino acids. CDR3 protein: CASSVAGGTTGELFF. CDR3 DNA sequence: TGTGCCAGCAGCGTAGCGGGAGGCACCACCGGGGAGCTGTTTTTT.